The 28 T cell receptor beta chains below all came from one sample that was sequenced in a study of shared clonotypes between healthy human individuals. The naive CD8 subset, CD45RO-negative cells positively selected for CCR7, excluded terminally differentiated effector memory CD45RA+ cells. Generated by immunoSEQ multiplex PCR, the TCRdb table keeps only in-frame clones and is missing some. The table records 1.5 million to 2.5 million clones, about 95% of them present only once. Sequencing input: naive CD8+ T cells sorted from blood. The receptors stem from a man in his late teens or twenties in good health.

This CDR3 is CASRRSNQPQHF. CDR3 in DNA: TGTGCCAGCCGGAGGAGCAATCAGCCCCAGCATTTT. The V call is TRBV28, the J call TRBJ1-5; D gene ambiguous. Deletions cut 8 bases from V and 1 base from J, with 6 bases between. The CDR3 length is 12 residues. Germline CDR1 MDHEN, CDR2 SYDVKM.

This clone was seen just once. This same CDR3 is encoded by further DNA sequences in the sample. V and J are TRBV9 and TRBJ2-1; 8 bases agree with TRBD2. This CDR3 is 16 amino acids long. Germline V CDR1 and CDR2: SGDLS, YYNGEE. The J segment lost 3 bases and the V segment lost 2 bases, leaving 7 bases of the junction unmatched. The CDR3 DNA reads as TGTGCCAGCAGCGTGTATGCCAGCGGGGGCTACAATGAGCAGTTCTTC. Protein: CASSVYASGGYNEQFF.

This clone was found once. This sequence may be a read error, since a much larger clone differs from it by one base. Other DNA sequences in this sample translate to the same CDR3. This rearrangement joins TRBV30 to TRBJ1-5; D not certain. Deletions cut 5 bases from V and 0 bases from J, with 11 bases between. This CDR3 is 14 amino acids long. The V gene's germline CDR1 is GTSNPN and CDR2 SVGIG (reference sequence). CDR3 in amino acids: CAWGSENSNQPQHF. CDR3 DNA sequence: TGTGCCTGGGGGTCAGAGAATAGCAATCAGCCCCAGCATTTT.

This chain connects TRBV5-6 to TRBJ1-4; D is unclear. The CDR3 sequence is 14 residues long. From germline, CDR1 is SGHDT and CDR2 YYEEEE. The V gene lost 0 bases and the J gene lost 7 bases, with 10 bases spanning the gap. The chain's CDR3 is CASSLGSDFEKLFF. As DNA, the CDR3 is TGTGCCAGCAGCTTGGGTTCGGATTTTGAAAAACTGTTTTTT.

This sequence joins TRBV27 and TRBJ1-5; 8 bases map to TRBD1. There are 14 residues in the CDR3. The V and J ends lost 5 bases and 3 bases, in that order; junction bases with no gene match: 3. Germline assignment: CDR1 MNHEY and CDR2 SMNVEV (reference sequence). The CDR3 spells CASSPQGANQPQHF. The CDR3 DNA follows: TGTGCCAGCAGTCCCCAGGGGGCCAATCAGCCCCAGCATTTT.

The chain combines TRBV7-6 with TRBJ2-3; D possibly matches TRBD1 or TRBD2 (6 bases each). Deletions cut 1 base from V and 1 base from J, with 15 bases between. There are 17 residues in the CDR3. The V gene's germline CDR1 is SGHVS and CDR2 FNYEAQ. In DNA form, the CDR3 reads TGTGCCAGCAGCTTAGACCCGGGGGCTGGTGGCACAGATACGCAGTATTTT. Translated: CASSLDPGAGGTDTQYF.

Worth noting for this clone: This specimen includes other DNA sequences encoding the same CDR3. This chain links TRBV19 with TRBJ2-7; TRBD2 agrees at 13 bases. The V and J ends lost 5 bases and 2 bases, in that order; junction bases with no gene match: 3. The CDR3 is 15 residues long. CDR1 is LNHDA, CDR2 SQIVND, per germline (reference sequence). The CDR3 DNA is TGTGCCAGTAGTCCGGGGACTAGCGGGACCTACGAGCAGTACTTC. Translated, it gives CASSPGTSGTYEQYF.

About this clone itself: Other DNA sequences within the sample encode an identical CDR3. CDR3 sequence: CASSLQGWQPQHF. The DNA of the CDR3 is TGTGCCAGCAGTTTACAGGGGTGGCAGCCCCAGCATTTT. V usage is TRBV27 and J usage is TRBJ1-5; tentative D call: TRBD1 (6 bases). Germline V gene data show CDR1 as MNHEY and CDR2 as SMNVEV (reference sequence). Trimming stripped 2 bases from V and 7 bases from J, with 9 bases between. There are 13 residues in the CDR3.

This rearrangement joins TRBV7-9 to TRBJ2-7; D unclear. CDR1 is SEHNR and CDR2 is FQNEAQ in the germline V gene (reference sequence). V was clipped by 5 bases and J by 5 bases, with 13 bases between them. The CDR3 is made up of 13 amino acids. CDR3 amino acids: CASSPSSEDEQYF. The CDR3 nucleotides read TGTGCCAGCAGCCCTTCCTCGGAAGACGAGCAGTACTTC.

The V and J genes are TRBV6-1 and TRBJ2-2; 8 bases align to TRBD2. There are 17 residues in the CDR3. V lost 1 base to trimming and J lost 4 bases; unmatched junction nucleotides: 8. The germline V gene has CDR1 MNHNS and CDR2 SASEGT. The CDR3 protein is CASSEVELAVFTGELFF. The CDR3 DNA reads TGTGCCAGCAGTGAAGTAGAACTAGCGGTTTTCACCGGGGAGCTGTTTTTT.

The genes are TRBV4-1 and TRBJ2-2, with 8 bases matching TRBD1. Trimming cost V 9 bases and J 0 bases; bases outside gene matches: 3. The CDR3 loop spans 14 amino acids. CDR1 is MGHRA and CDR2 is YSYEKL in the germline V gene. CDR3 sequence reads: CASGQGSNTGELFF. CDR3 sequence (DNA): TGCGCCAGTGGACAGGGTTCGAACACCGGGGAGCTGTTTTTT.

The J gene is TRBJ2-7, the V gene TRBV19, with 10 bases lining up with TRBD1. CDR1 is LNHDA, CDR2 SQIVND, per germline (reference sequence). CDR3 length: 15 amino acids. V dropped 6 bases and J dropped 3; count of bases not matched to a gene: 8. The CDR3 spells CASRSGTGVFYEQYF. DNA for the CDR3: TGTGCCAGTAGGAGCGGGACAGGGGTTTTCTACGAGCAGTACTTC.

The gene calls are TRBV9 and TRBJ2-7; TRBD1 matches 7 bases. Germline lookup yields CDR1 SGDLS and CDR2 YYNGEE. The CDR3 is 13 residues long. The trim removed 4 bases at V and 7 bases at J, leaving 8 bases unmatched. The CDR3 nucleotides are TGTGCCAGCAGCCTCGGGACAGTGGAAGAGCAGTACTTC. Encoded protein: CASSLGTVEEQYF.

The rearrangement links TRBV5-1 to TRBJ2-1; TRBD2 matches 8 bases. Per germline, CDR1 SGHRS and CDR2 YFSETQ. J lost 8 bases, V lost 2 bases, and 9 bases had no gene match. This CDR3 region has 15 residues. The CDR3 DNA sequence: TGCGCCAGCAGCTTCCTTAGCGGGATCGGCGATGAGCAGTTCTTC. Amino acids: CASSFLSGIGDEQFF.

This rearrangement joins TRBV19 to TRBJ2-1, with TRBD2 as a possible D gene (6 bases). Trimming cost V 1 base and J 6 bases, with 10 bases left between them. Germline CDR1 and CDR2: LNHDA and SQIVND (reference sequence). This CDR3 region has 14 residues. CDR3 nucleotides: TGTGCCAGTAGTATAGGTCTAGCGAGCAATGAGCAGTTCTTC. It specifies CASSIGLASNEQFF.

As regards this clone: Other DNA sequences within the sample encode an identical CDR3. The chain combines TRBV7-9 with TRBJ2-5, with 7 bases aligning to TRBD2. The CDR3 length is 13 residues. Germline V CDR1 and CDR2: SEHNR, FQNEAQ (reference sequence). Trimming at V came to 3 bases and at J to 5 bases, leaving 3 bases not matched to a gene. CDR3 sequence reads: CASSLAGAETQYF. DNA of the CDR3: TGTGCCAGCAGCTTGGCGGGAGCGGAGACCCAGTACTTC.

This clone appeared once. The chain links TRBV2 to TRBJ2-7; D is undetermined. V gave up 3 bases and J gave up 4 bases, with 10 bases separating them. CDR3 length equals 13 residues. CDR1 is SNHLY and CDR2 is FYNNEI in the germline V gene. The CDR3 DNA sequence: TGTGCCAGCAGTGACGAGGCTTCGTACGAGCAGTACTTC. Residues: CASSDEASYEQYF.

V usage is TRBV6-4 and J usage is TRBJ1-1; tentative D call: TRBD1 (5 bases). The CDR3 extends over 13 amino acids. Trimming took off 5 bases at V and 1 base at J, with 8 bases between the two ends. The V gene's germline CDR1 is MRHNA and CDR2 SNTAGT. CDR3 region: CASSSTGNTEAFF. CDR3 coding DNA: TGTGCCAGCAGTTCTACAGGGAACACTGAAGCTTTCTTT.

The chain carries TRBV30 and TRBJ2-5; D is unclear. Trimming shortened V by 0 bases and J by 0 bases, and 8 bases separated the two germline ends. In germline, CDR1 is GTSNPN, CDR2 SVGIG (reference sequence). The CDR3 extends over 14 amino acids. The CDR3 is CAWSVAMYQETQYF. The CDR3 DNA follows: TGTGCCTGGAGTGTAGCGATGTACCAAGAGACCCAGTACTTC.

V usage is TRBV4-1 and J usage is TRBJ2-1; 11 nucleotides align to TRBD2. Germline trimming cut 8 bases from V and 5 bases from J; bases unmatched to any gene: 8. The CDR3 covers 15 residues. Germline-derived CDR1 and CDR2 are MGHRA and YSYEKL. The CDR3 sequence: CASGPLAGGHNEQFF. DNA of the CDR3: TGCGCCAGCGGGCCCCTAGCGGGGGGCCACAATGAGCAGTTCTTC.

This chain uses TRBV6-5 with TRBJ2-3; D may match TRBD1 or TRBD2 (6 bases each). The CDR3 contains 16 residues. Between the trimmed V and J ends, which lost 0 bases and 5 bases, there was a span of 15 bases. Germline V gene lookup returns CDR1 MNHEY and CDR2 SVGAGI. The CDR3 loop reads CASSYSGGTGLDTQYF. CDR3 in DNA: TGTGCCAGCAGTTACTCGGGGGGAACAGGGTTAGATACGCAGTATTTT.

The V gene is TRBV19, the J gene TRBJ2-1; D is undetermined. Trimming took off 4 bases at V and 2 bases at J, with 3 bases between the two ends. Germline V gene lookup returns CDR1 LNHDA and CDR2 SQIVND (reference sequence). The CDR3 is 12 residues long. Here the CDR3 DNA reads TGTGCCAGTAGTAGCCCCTACAATGAGCAGTTCTTC. This codes for CASSSPYNEQFF.

The chain combines TRBV6-5 with TRBJ1-2; D is possibly TRBD1 (5 bases). The germline V and J ends were trimmed by 8 bases and 4 bases, with 14 bases remaining between them. The germline CDR1 and CDR2 sequences are MNHEY and SVGAGI. The CDR3 has 13 residues. DNA of the CDR3: TGTGCCAGCGGCCTGGGGGGGATCTATGGCTACACCTTC. This codes for CASGLGGIYGYTF.

The V and J genes are TRBV19 and TRBJ2-7, with no clear D. Trimming removed 5 bases from V and 1 base from J, with 9 bases in between. Germline V lookup: CDR1 LNHDA, CDR2 SQIVND (reference sequence). This CDR3 comprises 13 residues. CDR3 sequence (DNA): TGTGCCAGTAGTGTCACATCATCCTACGAGCAGTACTTC. It translates to CASSVTSSYEQYF.

The chain uses TRBV13 and TRBJ2-7; D unresolved. V was cut by 5 bases and J by 0 bases, with 8 bases left in between. CDR1 PRHDT and CDR2 FYEKMQ come from the germline V gene (reference sequence). This CDR3 spans 13 amino acids. Here the CDR3 reads CASSAPSSYEQYF. The CDR3 nucleotides are TGTGCCAGCAGCGCCCCGAGCTCCTACGAGCAGTACTTC. The full variable domain, in which reference TRBV13 and TRBJ2-7 provide the parts outside the CDR3, is AAGVIQSPRHLIKEKRETATLKCYPIPRHDTVYWYQQGPGQDPQFLISFYEKMQSDKGSIPDRFSAQQFSDYHSELNMSSLELGDSALYFCASSAPSSYEQYFGPGTRLTVT.

The chain uses TRBV6-5 and TRBJ1-2; 10 bases map to TRBD1. Germline CDR1 MNHEY, CDR2 SVGAGI. V was clipped by 5 bases and J by 4 bases; unmatched bases: 7. CDR3 length: 15 amino acids. CDR3: CASSIDRGPVYGYTF. The CDR3 DNA sequence: TGTGCCAGCAGTATCGACAGGGGGCCGGTCTATGGCTACACCTTC.

The V and J genes are TRBV7-9 and TRBJ2-7, with no clear D. Germline loops: CDR1 SEHNR, CDR2 FQNEAQ (reference sequence). The CDR3 loop spans 11 amino acids. V was clipped by 3 bases and J by 5 bases, with 5 bases between them. Here the CDR3 reads CASSFDNEQYF. The CDR3 nucleotides read TGTGCCAGCAGCTTCGACAACGAGCAGTACTTC.

The J gene is TRBJ2-7, the V gene TRBV5-1; D perhaps matches TRBD1 (6 bases). The CDR3 has 16 residues. The germline CDR1 and CDR2 sequences are SGHRS and YFSETQ. Trimming left V 4 bases short and J 2 bases short, with 19 bases between. In DNA form, the CDR3 reads TGCGCCAGCAGCCCTGTCACAGGGCCGACGACCTACGAGCAGTACTTC. Translation gives CASSPVTGPTTYEQYF.